The T cell receptor beta chain under discussion was sequenced for a study of CDR3 diversity in severe acne. V lost 5 bases to trimming and J lost 2 bases, with 17 bases between them. Germline V gives CDR1 LNHNV, CDR2 YYDKDF (reference sequence). This CDR3 is 16 amino acids long. MiXCR, run by TCRdb on the PCR reads, gives a single entry per CDR3 protein. The repertoire includes about 86,000 distinct CDR3 sequences, around 50% of them detected once, and roughly an eighth sits in the top ten. This clonotype was seen many times. The conserved phenylalanine or tryptophan is not found at the CDR3 terminus, so this likely reflects a read error.

Material: blood. The source is a male donor in good health, without acne. V usage is TRBV15 and J usage is TRBJ2-3, with D perhaps matching TRBD1 (5 bases). CDR3 protein: CATSGATTPHTDTQYS. CDR3 DNA sequence: TGTGCCACCAGCGGGGCCACCACCCCACACACAGATACGCAGTATTCT.